Shown below are 30 T cell receptor beta chains from a single sample sequenced in a study of blood T cell repertoires in COVID-19. Data came from immunoSEQ multiplex PCR; TCRdb stores just in-frame clones and leaves some out. The table has about 210,000 clones, roughly 79% seen once. Sequences were obtained from PBMCs or T cells enriched from blood (not recorded which). These receptors were taken from a woman aged 50 to 60 with acute COVID-19.

The rearrangement links TRBV9 to TRBJ2-2; possibly TRBD1 for D (6 bases). CDR3 length equals 14 residues. Trimming stripped 7 bases from V and 7 bases from J, with 17 bases between. Germline loops: CDR1 SGDLS, CDR2 YYNGEE. CDR3 sequence: CASGSGQGIGELFF. The CDR3 DNA reads as TGTGCCAGCGGGTCGGGGCAGGGGATCGGGGAGCTGTTTTTT. Supplemented by reference TRBV9 and TRBJ2-2, the full variable domain reads DSGVTQTPKHLITATGQRVTLRCSPRSGDLSVYWYQQSLDQGLQFLIQYYNGEERAKGNILERFSAQQFPDLHSELNLSSLELGDSALYFCASGSGQGIGELFFGEGSRLTVL.

On this clone itself: The sample holds other DNA sequences that translate to the same CDR3. The genes are TRBV7-2 and TRBJ2-1; 7 nucleotides line up with TRBD2. The J segment lost 3 bases and the V segment lost 0 bases, leaving 2 bases of the junction unmatched. The CDR3 contains 15 residues. CDR1 and CDR2 from the germline V gene are SGHTA and FQGNSA. The CDR3 region has the DNA TGTGCCAGCAGCTTAGCGGGAGGGCACTACAATGAGCAGTTCTTC. Its translation is CASSLAGGHYNEQFF.

The chain uses TRBV10-3 and TRBJ2-3, with a possible D match to TRBD1 (6 bases). The CDR3 consists of 15 residues. From germline, CDR1 is ENHRY and CDR2 SYGVKD. V gave up 2 bases and J gave up 6 bases, with 15 bases separating them. The CDR3 reads CAISEMTGVGDTQYF. DNA for the CDR3: TGTGCCATCAGTGAGATGACAGGTGTGGGGGATACGCAGTATTTT.

This chain joins TRBV5-8 and TRBJ1-2; D perhaps matches TRBD1 (5 bases). Trimming left V 4 bases short and J 4 bases short, with 8 bases between. CDR3 length equals 12 residues. From germline, CDR1 is SGHTS and CDR2 YDEGEE. The CDR3 sequence is CASSGGGYGYTF. The CDR3 DNA reads as TGTGCCAGCAGCGGGGGGGGCTATGGCTACACCTTC.

The chain links TRBV7-6 to TRBJ1-4, with a tentative D call TRBD1 (5 bases). Germline loops: CDR1 SGHVS, CDR2 FNYEAQ. The V gene lost 4 bases and the J gene lost 2 bases, with 14 bases spanning the gap. This CDR3 is 16 amino acids long. The CDR3 here is CASSSGPRGTNEKLFF. The CDR3 DNA is TGTGCCAGCAGCTCAGGGCCGCGGGGGACTAATGAAAAACTGTTTTTT.

This chain uses TRBV18 with TRBJ2-3, with D possibly TRBD1 on 6 matching bases. The CDR3 totals 17 residues. Germline V gene data show CDR1 as KGHSH and CDR2 as LQKENI. V was shortened by 2 bases and J by 0 bases, with 15 bases between the two germline ends. The DNA of the CDR3 is TGTGCCAGCTCACCAATGGGCAGGGGCGGGAGCACAGATACGCAGTATTTT. Translated: CASSPMGRGGSTDTQYF. Complete variable domain (other parts from reference TRBV18 and TRBJ2-3): NAGVMQNPRHLVRRRGQEARLRCSPMKGHSHVYWYRQLPEEGLKFMVYLQKENIIDESGMPKERFSAEFPKEGPSILRIQQVVRGDSAAYFCASSPMGRGGSTDTQYFGPGTRLTVL.

V gene TRBV6-6 combines with J gene TRBJ1-1, with D maybe TRBD1 (6 bases). CDR3 length: 15 residues. From germline, CDR1 is MNHNY and CDR2 SVGAGI (reference sequence). Trimming took off 2 bases at V and 1 base at J, with 11 bases between the two ends. CDR3 DNA: TGTGCCAGCAGTTACCGGCAGGGGAAGAACACTGAAGCTTTCTTT. Protein sequence: CASSYRQGKNTEAFF.

This sequence joins TRBV25-1 and TRBJ1-5; D is possibly TRBD1 (6 bases). The V end lost 1 base, the J end lost 2 bases, and 9 bases lay between the germline ends. CDR3 length: 15 residues. The V gene's germline CDR1 is MGHDK and CDR2 SYGVNS. The CDR3, as DNA: TGTGCCAGCAGTGAATCGGCAGGGGGCAATCAGCCCCAGCATTTT. It codes for CASSESAGGNQPQHF.

This clone has just one count. The chain employs TRBV30 and TRBJ2-7; 14 bases align to TRBD2. From germline, CDR1 is GTSNPN and CDR2 SVGIG (reference sequence). This CDR3 comprises 15 residues. The trim removed 2 bases at V and 2 bases at J, leaving 2 bases unmatched. CDR3: CAWSPGLAGAYEQYF. The CDR3 DNA follows: TGTGCCTGGAGTCCGGGACTAGCGGGAGCCTACGAGCAGTACTTC.

The rearrangement uses TRBV7-2 and TRBJ1-2; D not resolved. V lost 2 bases and J lost 8, with 15 bases in between. This CDR3 has 14 residues. From germline, CDR1 is SGHTA and CDR2 FQGNSA. In nucleotides, the CDR3 is TGTGCCAGCAGCTTAAGAAATACTGGAGAAGGCTACACCTTC. Its protein is CASSLRNTGEGYTF.

The gene calls are TRBV4-3 and TRBJ2-4, with D possibly matching TRBD2 (5 bases). CDR3 length: 20 residues. Germline CDR1 is LGHNA and CDR2 is YSLEER. Trimming left V 0 bases short and J 3 bases short, with 24 bases between. The CDR3 DNA follows: TGCGCCAGCAGCCAAGATGGGTGGGAGCTGTCCACGAGTGGCAAAAACATTCAGTACTTC. Its protein product is CASSQDGWELSTSGKNIQYF.

This chain joins TRBV18 and TRBJ2-7; 11 bases align to TRBD1. The CDR3 loop spans 15 amino acids. Germline V lookup: CDR1 KGHSH, CDR2 LQKENI. V lost 5 bases, J lost 5 bases, and 8 bases stayed unmatched. CDR3 amino acids: CASSGAGTGGNEQYF. For the CDR3, the DNA is TGTGCCAGCTCAGGAGCCGGGACAGGGGGAAACGAGCAGTACTTC.

The gene calls are TRBV4-1 and TRBJ2-5, with 7 bases fitting TRBD1. CDR3 length: 16 residues. The ends lost 1 base at V and 1 base at J; junction bases unmatched: 6. CDR1 MGHRA and CDR2 YSYEKL come from the germline V gene. CDR3 nucleotide sequence: TGCGCCAGCAGCCAAGGGACAGGAGCCGTCCAAGAGACCCAGTACTTC. It translates to CASSQGTGAVQETQYF.

The CDR3 DNA is TGTGCCAGCAGTCCCGGGACTAGCGGGATGGATACGCAGTATTTT. This encodes CASSPGTSGMDTQYF. The chain carries TRBV27 and TRBJ2-3; TRBD2 aligns across 13 bases. The trim removed 5 bases at V and 6 bases at J, leaving 5 bases unmatched. CDR3 length: 15 residues. The germline CDR1 and CDR2 sequences are MNHEY and SMNVEV (reference sequence).

This clone showed up just once. The V gene is TRBV7-9, the J gene TRBJ1-1; maybe TRBD1 (5 bases). V lost 1 base, J lost 4 bases, and 13 bases lay in between. CDR1 is SEHNR, CDR2 FQNEAQ, per germline (reference sequence). The CDR3 has 15 amino acids. The chain's CDR3 is CASSLGGLGGTEAFF. The CDR3, as DNA: TGTGCCAGCAGCTTAGGGGGCCTGGGGGGCACTGAAGCTTTCTTT.

This chain connects TRBV6-1 to TRBJ1-5; tentatively, D is TRBD1 (6 bases). Germline V gene sequence: CDR1 MNHNS, CDR2 SASEGT. The CDR3 contains 14 residues. The V end lost 1 base, the J end lost 9 bases, and 13 bases lay between the germline ends. The CDR3 DNA reads TGTGCCAGCAGTGAAGTTTGGGGGCCTCGGCCCCAGCATTTT. Translating it yields CASSEVWGPRPQHF.

The V and J genes are TRBV6-6 and TRBJ1-6; D gene uncertain. V dropped 2 bases and J dropped 11 bases, with 7 bases sitting between them. Germline CDR1 reads MNHNY; CDR2 reads SVGAGI (reference sequence). The CDR3 has 12 residues. The CDR3 DNA is TGTGCCAGCAGTTACCCCCGAGCACCCCTCCACTTT. As protein: CASSYPRAPLHF.

V usage is TRBV24-1 and J usage is TRBJ2-5, with TRBD2 identical over 11 bases. Germline CDR1 reads KGHDR; CDR2 reads SFDVKD. The CDR3 runs 21 residues. V gave up 3 bases and J gave up 5 bases; unmatched junction bases: 22. CDR3 DNA: TGTGCCACCAGTGATCCGGATATTCATAGCGGGAGGGCCCTCGAGGGGGAGACCCAGTACTTC. This sequence encodes CATSDPDIHSGRALEGETQYF.

The rearrangement joins TRBV11-2 to TRBJ2-2; no firm D call. Deletions cut 7 bases from V and 2 bases from J, with 8 bases between. From germline, CDR1 is SGHAT and CDR2 FQNNGV. The CDR3 sequence is 13 residues long. The CDR3 here is CASNKQNTGELFF. CDR3 nucleotide sequence: TGTGCCAGCAATAAACAAAACACCGGGGAGCTGTTTTTT.

This clone has only a few counts. The V and J genes are TRBV5-1 and TRBJ2-7; 7 bases agree with TRBD1. This CDR3 contains 12 residues. Per the germline V gene, CDR1 is SGHRS and CDR2 is YFSETQ. Unmatched junction bases numbered 0, after V lost 4 bases and J lost 2 bases. The CDR3 here is CASSQGAYEQYF. The CDR3, as DNA: TGCGCCAGCAGCCAGGGGGCCTACGAGCAGTACTTC.

CDR3: CASSKTGSQETQYF. CDR3 in DNA: TGTGCCAGCAGCAAGACAGGTAGTCAAGAGACCCAGTACTTC. The V call is TRBV7-9, the J call TRBJ2-5; perhaps TRBD1 as D (6 bases). Trimming left V 5 bases short and J 2 bases short, with 12 bases between. The CDR3 extends over 14 amino acids. Germline V gives CDR1 SEHNR, CDR2 FQNEAQ (reference sequence).

The rearrangement joins TRBV28 to TRBJ1-4; 8 nucleotides match TRBD1. The CDR3 totals 16 residues. V was clipped by 7 bases and J by 4 bases; unmatched bases: 11. Germline CDR1 MDHEN, CDR2 SYDVKM. The CDR3 sequence is CASTSGGSAGNEKLFF. As DNA, the CDR3 is TGTGCCAGCACCTCAGGGGGCAGTGCGGGTAATGAAAAACTGTTTTTT.

This clone came up once. This sequence joins TRBV5-5 and TRBJ2-2, with 7 bases matching TRBD2. This CDR3 is 15 amino acids long. CDR1 and CDR2 from the germline V gene are SGHKS and YYEKEE (reference sequence). The V and J ends lost 4 bases and 0 bases, in that order; junction bases with no gene match: 3. The CDR3 loop is CASSPGLANTGELFF. In nucleotides, the CDR3 is TGTGCCAGCAGCCCAGGACTAGCGAACACCGGGGAGCTGTTTTTT. Based on the CDR3 plus reference TRBV5-5 and TRBJ2-2, the full variable domain is DAGVTQSPTHLIKTRGQQVTLRCSPISGHKSVSWYQQVLGQGPQFIFQYYEKEERGRGNFPDRFSARQFPNYSSELNVNALLLGDSALYLCASSPGLANTGELFFGEGSRLTVL.

The rearrangement links TRBV2 to TRBJ1-3; D may be TRBD1 (5 bases). Germline V gives CDR1 SNHLY, CDR2 FYNNEI. Trimming stripped 2 bases from V and 3 bases from J, with 17 bases between. CDR3 length equals 17 residues. The CDR3 bases are TGTGCCAGCAGTGAACAAGGGCAGGGTTTAGGTGGAAACACCATATATTTT. This translates into CASSEQGQGLGGNTIYF.

This sequence joins TRBV3-1 (or the pseudogene TRBV3-2) and TRBJ2-3; D remains unclear. Germline CDR1 LGHDT, CDR2 YNNKEL (reference sequence). V lost 3 bases and J 2 bases, leaving 6 bases between the germline ends. The CDR3 contains 13 residues. CDR3 sequence reads: CASSQTFTDTQYF. CDR3 bases: TGTGCCAGCAGCCAGACTTTCACAGATACGCAGTATTTT.

This clone occurred a few times. The chain carries TRBV11-2 and TRBJ2-3, with no clear D. This CDR3 is 14 amino acids long. CDR1 is SGHAT, CDR2 FQNNGV, per germline. V lost 5 bases and J lost 3, with 12 bases in between. The CDR3 region is CASSPSPNTDTQYF. DNA of the CDR3: TGTGCCAGCAGCCCGAGCCCTAATACAGATACGCAGTATTTT.

This chain connects TRBV11-2 to TRBJ2-1; TRBD1 is a possible D gene (6 bases). CDR3 length equals 16 residues. The germline V and J ends were trimmed by 2 bases and 2 bases, with 13 bases remaining between them. The germline gives CDR1 SGHAT, CDR2 FQNNGV. As DNA, the CDR3 is TGTGCCAGCAGCTTACAAACAGGGTCCCCCTACAATGAGCAGTTCTTC. Protein: CASSLQTGSPYNEQFF.

This chain's CDR3 is CASSIDPGQKETQYF. CDR3 DNA sequence: TGTGCCAGTAGTATCGATCCGGGTCAGAAGGAGACCCAGTACTTC. The V gene is TRBV19, the J gene TRBJ2-5; D unclear. Germline loops: CDR1 LNHDA, CDR2 SQIVND (reference sequence). The germline V and J ends were trimmed by 3 bases and 5 bases, with 16 bases remaining between them. There are 15 residues in the CDR3.

A note on this clone: The junction and the germline gene differ at one end; a read error may be behind it. The chain uses TRBV30 and TRBJ2-7; TRBD2 matches 8 bases. Germline CDR1 GTSNPN, CDR2 SVGIG (reference sequence). The CDR3 has 14 residues. Here the CDR3 DNA reads TGTGCCTGGAGTGGGACTAGCCTTTCCTCCGAGCAGTACTTC. It specifies CAWSGTSLSSEQYF.

V gene TRBV19 combines with J gene TRBJ2-6; maybe TRBD2 (5 bases). Trimming removed 7 bases from V and 0 bases from J, with 16 bases in between. CDR1 is LNHDA, CDR2 SQIVND, per germline (reference sequence). The CDR3 spans 17 residues. The CDR3 spells CASTRGLHNSGANVLTF. The CDR3 coding sequence is TGTGCCAGTACCCGAGGACTTCATAACTCTGGGGCCAACGTCCTGACTTTC.